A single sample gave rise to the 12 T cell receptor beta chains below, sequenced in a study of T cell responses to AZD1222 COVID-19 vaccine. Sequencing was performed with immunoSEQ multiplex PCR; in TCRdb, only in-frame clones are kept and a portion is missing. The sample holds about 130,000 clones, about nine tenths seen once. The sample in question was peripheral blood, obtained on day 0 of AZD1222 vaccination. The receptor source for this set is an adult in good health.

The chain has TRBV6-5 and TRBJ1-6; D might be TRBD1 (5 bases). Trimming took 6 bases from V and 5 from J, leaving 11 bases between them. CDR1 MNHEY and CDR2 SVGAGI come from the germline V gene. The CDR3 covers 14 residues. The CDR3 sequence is CASRWTDNNSPLHF. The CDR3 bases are TGTGCCAGCAGATGGACGGACAATAATTCACCCCTCCACTTT.

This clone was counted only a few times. The CDR3 bases are TGTGCCAGCAGTGAATATGGGGATTTCCCTGAAGCTTTCTTT. It codes for CASSEYGDFPEAFF. V and J are TRBV25-1 and TRBJ1-1; D is uncertain. The CDR3 totals 14 residues. In germline, CDR1 is MGHDK, CDR2 SYGVNS. Trimming took 0 bases from V and 6 from J, leaving 11 bases between them.

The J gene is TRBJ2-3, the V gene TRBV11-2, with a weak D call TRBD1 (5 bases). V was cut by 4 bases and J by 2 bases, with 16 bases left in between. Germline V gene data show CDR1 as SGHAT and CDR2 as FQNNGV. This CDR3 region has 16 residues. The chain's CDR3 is CASSSLRGRATDTQYF. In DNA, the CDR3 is TGTGCCAGCAGCTCTCTACGCGGCAGGGCCACAGATACGCAGTATTTT.

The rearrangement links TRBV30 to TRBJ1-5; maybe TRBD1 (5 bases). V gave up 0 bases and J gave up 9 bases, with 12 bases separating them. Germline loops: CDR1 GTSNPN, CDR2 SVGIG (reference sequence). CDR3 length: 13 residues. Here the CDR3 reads CAWSVGDGGPQHF. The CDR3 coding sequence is TGTGCCTGGAGTGTAGGTGACGGGGGGCCCCAGCATTTT. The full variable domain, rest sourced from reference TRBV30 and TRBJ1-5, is SQTIHQWPATLVQPVGSPLSLECTVEGTSNPNLYWYRQAAGRGLQLLFYSVGIGQISSEVPQNLSASRPQDRQFILSSKKLLLSDSGFYLCAWSVGDGGPQHFGDGTRLSIL.

As DNA, the CDR3 is TGCGCCAGCAGCTTGGGGTCAGGGTTGGGCAATCAGCCCCAGCATTTT. It encodes CASSLGSGLGNQPQHF. The chain combines TRBV5-1 with TRBJ1-5, with D maybe TRBD1 (5 bases). The V and J ends lost 0 bases and 2 bases respectively, with 12 bases between them. Germline V lookup: CDR1 SGHRS, CDR2 YFSETQ. This CDR3 is built from 16 residues.

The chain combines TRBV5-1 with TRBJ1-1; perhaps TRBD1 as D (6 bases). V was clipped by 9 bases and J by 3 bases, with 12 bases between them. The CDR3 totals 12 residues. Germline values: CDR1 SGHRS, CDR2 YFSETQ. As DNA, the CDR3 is TGCGCCAACGAGGGGGAGGACACTGAAGCTTTCTTT. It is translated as CANEGEDTEAFF.

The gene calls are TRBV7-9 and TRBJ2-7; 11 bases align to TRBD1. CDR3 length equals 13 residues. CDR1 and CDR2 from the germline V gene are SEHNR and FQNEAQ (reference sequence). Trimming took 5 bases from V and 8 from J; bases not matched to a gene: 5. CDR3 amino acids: CASSPWTGGKQYF. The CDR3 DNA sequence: TGTGCCAGCAGCCCTTGGACAGGGGGCAAGCAGTACTTC. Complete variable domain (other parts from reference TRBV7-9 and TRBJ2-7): DTGVSQNPRHKITKRGQNVTFRCDPISEHNRLYWYRQTLGQGPEFLTYFQNEAQLEKSRLLSDRFSAERPKGSFSTLEIQRTEQGDSAMYLCASSPWTGGKQYFGPGTRLTVT.

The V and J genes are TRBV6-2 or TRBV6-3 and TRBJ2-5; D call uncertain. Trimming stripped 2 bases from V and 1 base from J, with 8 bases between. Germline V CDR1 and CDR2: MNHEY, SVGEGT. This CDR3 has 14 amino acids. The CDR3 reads CASSYSQTQETQYF. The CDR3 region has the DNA TGTGCCAGCAGTTACAGCCAGACCCAAGAGACCCAGTACTTC.

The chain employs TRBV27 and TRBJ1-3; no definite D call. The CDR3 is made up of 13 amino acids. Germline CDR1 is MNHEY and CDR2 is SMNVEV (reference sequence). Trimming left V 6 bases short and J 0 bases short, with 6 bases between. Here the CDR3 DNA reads TGTGCCAGCAGGACCTACTCTGGAAACACCATATATTTT. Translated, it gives CASRTYSGNTIYF.

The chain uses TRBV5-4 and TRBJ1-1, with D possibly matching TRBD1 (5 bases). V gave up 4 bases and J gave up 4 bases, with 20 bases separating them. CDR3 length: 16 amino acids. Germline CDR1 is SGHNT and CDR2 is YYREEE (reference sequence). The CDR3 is CASSLRQTGYSTEAFF. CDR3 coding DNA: TGTGCCAGCAGCCTAAGACAAACAGGATACTCCACTGAAGCTTTCTTT.

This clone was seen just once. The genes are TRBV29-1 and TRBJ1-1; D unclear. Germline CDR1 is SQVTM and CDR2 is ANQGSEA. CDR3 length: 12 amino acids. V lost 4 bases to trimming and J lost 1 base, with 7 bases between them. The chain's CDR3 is CSVVYQNTEAFF. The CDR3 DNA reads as TGCAGCGTTGTTTACCAGAACACTGAAGCTTTCTTT.

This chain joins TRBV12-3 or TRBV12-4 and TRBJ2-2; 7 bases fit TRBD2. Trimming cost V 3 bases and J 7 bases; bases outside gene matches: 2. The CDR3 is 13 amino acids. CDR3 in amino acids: CASSLGGYGELFF. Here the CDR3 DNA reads TGTGCCAGCAGTTTGGGGGGGTACGGGGAGCTGTTTTTT.